Below, one TCR beta chain is given with its context. The CDR3 loop spans 14 amino acids. The germline V and J ends were trimmed by 3 bases and 5 bases, with 13 bases remaining between them. CDR1 is SNHLY and CDR2 is FYNNEI in the germline V gene. The sample is drawn from a study of blood T cell repertoires in COVID-19. At the level of the study: COVID-19 samples from acute and convalescent phases originated in the United States, Italy and Spain.

In the source study's methods: Using reference gene primer amplification, nucleated cell counts were estimated. This table comes from immunoSEQ multiplex PCR, and its TCRdb copy is limited to in-frame clones, with some not included. V and J calls and clone size come straight from that table; D and trimming were deduced from the DNA. The sample has 90,000 to 120,000 clones, 89% seen once. The material sequenced was peripheral blood. This sequence was found in a middle-aged man with active or convalescent COVID-19. The chain combines TRBV2 with TRBJ2-5; TRBD2 might be the D (5 bases). The CDR3 bases are TGTGCCAGCAGTGAGCCGGTCAAGCGGGAGACCCAGTACTTC. Encoded protein: CASSEPVKRETQYF. Complete variable domain (other parts from reference TRBV2 and TRBJ2-5): EPEVTQTPSHQVTQMGQEVILRCVPISNHLYFYWYRQILGQKVEFLVSFYNNEISEKSEIFDDQFSVERPDGSNFTLKIRSTKLEDSAMYFCASSEPVKRETQYFGPGTRLLVL.